The 4 T cell receptor beta chains presented below share a single source sample, sequenced in a study of blood T cell repertoires in COVID-19. TCRdb keeps only in-frame clones here, not all; method: immunoSEQ multiplex PCR. The sample has about 100,000 clones, approximately 81% seen once. Material for sequencing was peripheral blood. The receptors were sampled from a human donor in a cohort sampled during active COVID-19.

The V call is TRBV19, the J call TRBJ2-7; 12 bases are a match to TRBD2. The germline CDR1 and CDR2 sequences are LNHDA and SQIVND (reference sequence). J was trimmed by 6 bases and V by 5 bases; bases with no gene match: 5. This CDR3 region has 14 residues. The CDR3 sequence is CASSSLAGGVEQYF. In nucleotides, the CDR3 is TGTGCCAGTAGTTCCCTAGCGGGGGGGGTCGAGCAGTACTTC.

The V gene is TRBV6-2 or TRBV6-3, the J gene TRBJ2-5; 9 bases match TRBD2. Per germline, CDR1 MNHEY and CDR2 SVGEGT. Germline trimming cut 5 bases from V and 1 base from J; bases unmatched to any gene: 8. The length of the CDR3 is 16 residues. The CDR3 here is CASSLPVAGAQETQYF. The CDR3 region has the DNA TGTGCCAGCAGTCTTCCGGTAGCGGGAGCCCAAGAGACCCAGTACTTC.

The V and J genes are TRBV4-3 and TRBJ1-2, with TRBD1 as a possible D gene (6 bases). Germline lookup yields CDR1 LGHNA and CDR2 YSLEER. This CDR3 contains 16 residues. Trimming took off 0 bases at V and 3 bases at J, with 14 bases between the two ends. The CDR3 region has the DNA TGCGCCAGCAGCCAAGATCCAGGGGCCTCGTACTATGGCTACACCTTC. Its protein is CASSQDPGASYYGYTF.

The CDR3 DNA reads as TGTGCCAGCAGTTTCGGGACTAGCGGGCACATGGATGAGCAGTTCTTC. It translates to CASSFGTSGHMDEQFF. The rearrangement links TRBV7-9 to TRBJ2-1, with 12 bases aligning to TRBD2. The CDR3 is 16 amino acids. Trimming took 6 bases from V and 8 from J; bases not matched to a gene: 11. Germline loops: CDR1 SEHNR, CDR2 FQNEAQ (reference sequence). The whole variable domain, filled in from reference TRBV7-9 and TRBJ2-1, reads DTGVSQNPRHKITKRGQNVTFRCDPISEHNRLYWYRQTLGQGPEFLTYFQNEAQLEKSRLLSDRFSAERPKGSFSTLEIQRTEQGDSAMYLCASSFGTSGHMDEQFFGPGTRLTVL.